Below are 15 T cell receptor beta chains sequenced from a single sample in a study of blood T cell repertoires in COVID-19. TCRdb's copy holds only in-frame clones and misses some; the assay was immunoSEQ multiplex PCR. The profile covers 180,000 or so clones, with 81% appearing a single time and approximately 9.9% taken by the ten largest. The sequenced material came from peripheral blood. These receptors all come from a woman aged 40 to 55 with COVID-19, enrolled during active disease.

The chain has TRBV27 and TRBJ1-5; D is unclear. Germline CDR1 reads MNHEY; CDR2 reads SMNVEV (reference sequence). Trimming removed 5 bases at V and 10 bases at J, with 12 bases between. This CDR3 spans 12 amino acids. The CDR3 sequence: CASSPSGSPQHF. CDR3 bases: TGTGCCAGCAGTCCCTCGGGGAGTCCCCAGCATTTT.

This clone was observed a single time. V is TRBV7-9 and J is TRBJ2-1, with a possible D match to TRBD2 (6 bases). Trimming shortened V by 2 bases and J by 5 bases, and 22 bases separated the two germline ends. Germline CDR1 and CDR2: SEHNR and FQNEAQ (reference sequence). The CDR3 contains 18 residues. CDR3 sequence reads: CASSLSSAAPPGDNEQFF. Written as DNA, the CDR3 is TGTGCCAGCAGCTTATCTAGCGCCGCACCCCCGGGGGACAATGAGCAGTTCTTC.

This rearrangement joins TRBV11-2 to TRBJ2-2; D ambiguous. This CDR3 comprises 13 residues. Trimming pared 5 bases from V and 4 bases from J, leaving 8 bases between. The germline CDR1 and CDR2 sequences are SGHAT and FQNNGV. The CDR3 DNA follows: TGTGCCAGCAGCCTTAGTGTCACCGGGGAGCTGTTTTTT. Protein: CASSLSVTGELFF.

The chain is built from TRBV9 and TRBJ2-7, with 9 bases fitting TRBD2. Germline V CDR1 and CDR2: SGDLS, YYNGEE. Germline trimming cut 4 bases from V and 2 bases from J; bases unmatched to any gene: 7. The CDR3 consists of 15 residues. Written as DNA, the CDR3 is TGTGCCAGCAGCTCGTGGCGGGAGGGGGCCTACGAGCAGTACTTC. It translates to CASSSWREGAYEQYF.

The V and J genes are TRBV5-1 and TRBJ1-1; 7 nucleotides match TRBD1. The CDR3 loop spans 16 amino acids. Germline V gives CDR1 SGHRS, CDR2 YFSETQ. V dropped 4 bases and J dropped 0; count of bases not matched to a gene: 9. CDR3 sequence: CASSQRADRLNTEAFF. CDR3 nucleotides: TGCGCCAGCAGCCAGAGGGCGGACAGGTTGAACACTGAAGCTTTCTTT.

The chain couples TRBV5-6 to TRBJ2-7, with D tentatively TRBD1 (6 bases). Germline lookup yields CDR1 SGHDT and CDR2 YYEEEE. The CDR3 spans 15 residues. Trimming shortened V by 4 bases and J by 0 bases, and 14 bases separated the two germline ends. As DNA, the CDR3 is TGTGCCAGCAGCAGGACAGTCGACAGCTCCTACGAGCAGTACTTC. It codes for CASSRTVDSSYEQYF.

This clone was recorded many times. This chain connects TRBV10-3 to TRBJ2-7, with TRBD1 matching over 9 bases. Germline V lookup: CDR1 ENHRY, CDR2 SYGVKD. This CDR3 has 15 residues. The CDR3 region has the DNA TGTGCTATTTCACCCCAGGCGACAGGGGGCTACGAGCAGTACTTC. It encodes CAISPQATGGYEQYF.

This clone was detected only a few times. This chain links TRBV6-5 with TRBJ2-7; TRBD2 matches at 10 bases. This CDR3 is built from 13 residues. Germline values: CDR1 MNHEY, CDR2 SVGAGI. The V and J ends lost 7 bases and 4 bases, in that order; junction bases with no gene match: 4. In DNA, the CDR3 is TGTGCCAGCACCGAGCGGGAGGGGTACGAGCAGTACTTC. This codes for CASTEREGYEQYF.

This chain links TRBV7-9 with TRBJ1-4; unclear D gene. Germline-derived CDR1 and CDR2 are SEHNR and FQNEAQ (reference sequence). The CDR3 sequence is 14 residues long. Trimming removed 3 bases at V and 7 bases at J, with 12 bases between. The CDR3 sequence is CASSFSSGGEKLFF. The CDR3 region has the DNA TGTGCCAGCAGCTTCAGCAGTGGCGGTGAAAAACTGTTTTTT.

This clone was recorded once. This chain joins TRBV27 and TRBJ1-1; the match to TRBD1 covers 9 bases. The CDR3 contains 15 residues. The junction had 14 bases not matched to a gene; V was cut back by 5 bases and J by 10 bases. The germline CDR1 and CDR2 sequences are MNHEY and SMNVEV (reference sequence). In nucleotides, the CDR3 is TGTGCCAGCAGTCCTATCCCCGACAGGGGGGGCTCAGCTTTCTTT. Translated, it gives CASSPIPDRGGSAFF.

This clone turned up a few times. The chain combines TRBV29-1 with TRBJ1-5; no reliable D call. The CDR3 is 13 amino acids. V was clipped by 3 bases and J by 2 bases, with 8 bases between them. In germline, CDR1 is SQVTM, CDR2 ANQGSEA. This CDR3 reads CSVDRTGNQPQHF. Here the CDR3 DNA reads TGCAGCGTTGATCGTACAGGCAATCAGCCCCAGCATTTT.

This clone showed up just once. The gene calls are TRBV5-1 and TRBJ2-1, with 15 positions matching TRBD2. Germline V lookup: CDR1 SGHRS, CDR2 YFSETQ. V lost 0 bases and J lost 8; bases outside the gene matches: 3. CDR3 length: 16 amino acids. CDR3 in amino acids: CASSLVGLAGGDEQFF. CDR3 nucleotides: TGCGCCAGCAGCTTGGTGGGACTAGCGGGGGGAGATGAGCAGTTCTTC. Drawing the rest from reference TRBV5-1 and TRBJ2-1, the complete variable domain is KAGVTQTPRYLIKTRGQQVTLSCSPISGHRSVSWYQQTPGQGLQFLFEYFSETQRNKGNFPGRFSGRQFSNSRSEMNVSTLELGDSALYLCASSLVGLAGGDEQFFGPGTRLTVL.

The rearrangement links TRBV5-5 to TRBJ2-3, with TRBD1 matching 7 bases. This CDR3 is 13 amino acids long. The junction had 0 bases not matched to a gene; V was cut back by 0 bases and J by 5 bases. The germline V gene has CDR1 SGHKS and CDR2 YYEKEE (reference sequence). CDR3 sequence (DNA): TGTGCCAGCAGCTTGGACAGGGGAGATACGCAGTATTTT. This gives the protein CASSLDRGDTQYF. Complete variable domain (other parts from reference TRBV5-5 and TRBJ2-3): DAGVTQSPTHLIKTRGQQVTLRCSPISGHKSVSWYQQVLGQGPQFIFQYYEKEERGRGNFPDRFSARQFPNYSSELNVNALLLGDSALYLCASSLDRGDTQYFGPGTRLTVL.

V usage is TRBV7-2 and J usage is TRBJ1-2; 9 bases are shared with TRBD1. The CDR3 covers 15 residues. Trimming cost V 5 bases and J 10 bases; bases outside gene matches: 14. Germline loops: CDR1 SGHTA, CDR2 FQGNSA. The chain's CDR3 is CASSPGTGRGDDYTF. CDR3 nucleotide sequence: TGTGCCAGCAGCCCAGGGACAGGGCGAGGCGATGACTACACCTTC.

This sequence joins TRBV28 and TRBJ2-6; D is unclear. The V end was cut by 11 bases, the J end by 0 bases, with 14 bases between. CDR1 is MDHEN, CDR2 SYDVKM, per germline. This CDR3 is built from 15 residues. CDR3 sequence (DNA): TGTGCCGGATCTTCAGGTAGCTCTGGGGCCAACGTCCTGACTTTC. It is translated as CAGSSGSSGANVLTF.